This TCR beta chain originates from a study of blood T cell repertoires in COVID-19. Sequencing was performed with immunoSEQ multiplex PCR; in TCRdb, only in-frame clones are kept and a portion is missing. This table has fewer than 200,000 clones, about 88% appearing once. This receptor was identified in a woman of 80 years or more with COVID-19, enrolled during active disease. The sample consisted of peripheral blood.

The CDR3 coding sequence is TGTGCCAGCAGCCAAGTTCAGCAGGCCCCTGGGAAACTGTTTTTT. Translation: CASSQVQQAPGKLFF. The chain has TRBV3-1 (or the pseudogene TRBV3-2) and TRBJ1-4, with D unresolved. The CDR3 is made up of 15 amino acids. Germline CDR1 LGHDT, CDR2 YNNKEL (reference sequence). V lost 1 base, J lost 11 bases, and 17 bases lay in between.